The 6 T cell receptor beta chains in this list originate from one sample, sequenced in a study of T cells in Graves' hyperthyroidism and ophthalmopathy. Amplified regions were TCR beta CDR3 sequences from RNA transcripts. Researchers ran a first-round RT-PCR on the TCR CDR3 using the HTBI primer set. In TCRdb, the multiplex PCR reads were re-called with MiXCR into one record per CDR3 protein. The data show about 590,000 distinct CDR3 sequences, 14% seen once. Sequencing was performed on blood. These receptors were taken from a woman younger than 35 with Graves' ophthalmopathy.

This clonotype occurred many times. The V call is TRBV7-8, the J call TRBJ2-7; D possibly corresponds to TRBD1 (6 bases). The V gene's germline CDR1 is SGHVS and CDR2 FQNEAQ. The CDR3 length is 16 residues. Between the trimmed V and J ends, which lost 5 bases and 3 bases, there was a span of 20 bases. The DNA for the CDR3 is TGTGCCAGCAGCCCGAGGGACGCAGGGGTAGGCTACGAGCAGTACTTC. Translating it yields CASSPRDAGVGYEQYF.

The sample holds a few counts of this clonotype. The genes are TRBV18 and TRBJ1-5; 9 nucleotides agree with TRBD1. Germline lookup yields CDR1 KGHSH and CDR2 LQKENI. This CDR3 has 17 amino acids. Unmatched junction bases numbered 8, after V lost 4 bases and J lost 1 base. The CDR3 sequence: CASSLQGAGRSNQPQHF. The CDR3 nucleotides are TGTGCCAGCTCACTACAGGGGGCAGGGAGAAGCAATCAGCCCCAGCATTTT.

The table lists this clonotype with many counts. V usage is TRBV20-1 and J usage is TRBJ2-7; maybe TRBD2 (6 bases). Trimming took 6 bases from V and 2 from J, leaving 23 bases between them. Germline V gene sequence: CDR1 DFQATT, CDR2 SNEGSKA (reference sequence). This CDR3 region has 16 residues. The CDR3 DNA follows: TGCAGTGCCCTGAGGCGGGGAGGAACCTCTACCTACGAGCAGTACTTC. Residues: CSALRRGGTSTYEQYF.

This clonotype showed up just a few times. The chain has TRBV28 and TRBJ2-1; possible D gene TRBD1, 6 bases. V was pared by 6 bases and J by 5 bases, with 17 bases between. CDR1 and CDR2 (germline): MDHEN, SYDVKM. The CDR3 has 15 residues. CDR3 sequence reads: CASRGQGPSNNEQFF. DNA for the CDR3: TGTGCCAGCAGAGGGCAGGGGCCATCGAACAATGAGCAGTTCTTC.

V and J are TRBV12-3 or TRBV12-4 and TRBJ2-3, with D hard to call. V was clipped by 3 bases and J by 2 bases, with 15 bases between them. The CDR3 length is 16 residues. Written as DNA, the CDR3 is TGTGCCAGCAGTTTCCCGGCCCAGGAAAACACAGATACGCAGTATTTT. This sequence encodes CASSFPAQENTDTQYF.

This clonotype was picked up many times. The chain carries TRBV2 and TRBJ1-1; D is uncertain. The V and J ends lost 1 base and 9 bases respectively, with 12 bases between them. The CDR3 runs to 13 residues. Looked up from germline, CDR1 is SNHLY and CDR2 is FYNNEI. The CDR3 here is CASSEDLANKAFF. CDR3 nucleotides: TGTGCCAGCAGTGAAGACTTGGCCAATAAAGCTTTCTTT.